This is a list of T cell receptor beta chains from one sample in a study of early T cells in non-severe SARS-CoV-2 infection. TCRdb called the 5' RACE reads again in MiXCR, with one record for every CDR3 protein. The sample contains 80,000 to 95,000 distinct CDR3 sequences, approximately 16% of which appear only once. This specimen consisted of whole blood, obtained at baseline. These receptors all come from an adult who was a healthcare worker with PCR-confirmed SARS-CoV-2 infection or an uninfected control (not recorded which). Both conserved end residues are part of each CDR3. Each record gives: J gene, clone size, V gene, D gene, CDR3 length, CDR3 DNA, CDR3 protein. The D gene is left open where the match is weak. Only some rows state a clone size, as once, few, many or a class for expanded clones.

TRBJ2-1	-	TRBV5-4	TRBD2	17	TGTGCCAGCAGCGTGCGGATAATAGCGGGAGGGTACAATGAGCAGTTCTTC	CASSVRIIAGGYNEQFF
TRBJ2-7	-	TRBV7-8	TRBD2	16	TGTGCCAGCAGCTCAACCCGTAGCGGGAGCTCCTACGAGCAGTACTTC	CASSSTRSGSSYEQYF
TRBJ2-3	many	TRBV15	TRBD1	15	TGTGCCACCAGCAGAGAAGAGGGGGCCCCAGATACGCAGTATTTT	CATSREEGAPDTQYF
TRBJ1-1	-	TRBV9	-	13	TGTGCCAGCAGCGCTGGACCGACCACTGAAGCTTTCTTT	CASSAGPTTEAFF
TRBJ1-3	few	TRBV2	-	11	TGTGCCAGCAGTGCACGGGACACCATATATTTT	CASSARDTIYF
TRBJ2-6	-	TRBV6-6	-	13	TGTGCCATCGGAGGCTCTGGGGCCAACGTCCTGACTTTC	CAIGGSGANVLTF
TRBJ2-2	-	TRBV5-5	-	16	TGTGCCACCAAACGCGCAGGGGATGTGTATACCGGGGAGCTGTTTTTT	CATKRAGDVYTGELFF
TRBJ2-3	-	TRBV3-1	TRBD2	16	TGTGCCAGCAGCCAGTTTAGCGGGAGCGGCACAGATACGCAGTATTTT	CASSQFSGSGTDTQYF
TRBJ1-3	-	TRBV20-1	-	15	TGCAGTGCTAGATATCGGGGGAGCTCTGGAAACACCATATATTTT	CSARYRGSSGNTIYF
TRBJ2-7	few	TRBV3-1	TRBD2	14	TGTGCCAGCAGCCCGGGACTAGCGGGAGTAGAGCAGTACTTC	CASSPGLAGVEQYF
TRBJ1-5	-	TRBV12-3/TRBV12-4	-	14	TGTGCCAACAGTTTAGGGGCAGGTCCCAAGCCCCAGCATTTT	CANSLGAGPKPQHF
TRBJ2-1	-	TRBV28	-	11	TGTGCCAGCAGGGTTTACAATGAGCAGTTCTTC	CASRVYNEQFF
TRBJ1-2	-	TRBV11-2	TRBD1	13	TGTGCCAGCAGCTCCGGGACAGACTATGGCTACACCTTC	CASSSGTDYGYTF
TRBJ2-5	once	TRBV7-9	TRBD2	13	TGTGCCAGCAGCTGGACTAGCCAAGAGACCCAGTACTTC	CASSWTSQETQYF
TRBJ2-3	-	TRBV29-1	TRBD2	14	TGCAGCGCTCGGTCGCGGGAGAGCACAGATACGCAGTATTTT	CSARSRESTDTQYF
TRBJ2-5	-	TRBV4-1	TRBD2	14	TGCGCCAGCAGCCAAGGGACTAGCGGTGAGACCCAGTACTTC	CASSQGTSGETQYF
TRBJ1-2	many	TRBV5-6	-	13	TGTGCCAGCAGATGGGGTTCCAGCTATGGCTACACCTTC	CASRWGSSYGYTF
TRBJ1-1	many	TRBV2	-	14	TGTGCCAGCAGTGAAGCGCTTAGGCTCAAGGTAGCTTTCTTT	CASSEALRLKVAFF
TRBJ2-7	-	TRBV20-1	TRBD2	15	TGCAGTGCTTGGAAGCCCGGGACTAGCGTCCACGAGCAGTACTTC	CSAWKPGTSVHEQYF
TRBJ2-7	many	TRBV28	-	14	TGTGCCAGCAGTACTCCAGGGTACTCCTACGAGCAGTACTTC	CASSTPGYSYEQYF
TRBJ2-7	few	TRBV11-2	-	13	TGTGCCAGCAGCCCCGACGCCTCCTACGAGCAGTACTTC	CASSPDASYEQYF
TRBJ2-2	-	TRBV7-9	TRBD2	18	TGTGCCAGCAGCTTGAGGACTAGCGGGAGTATAAGTAGCGGGGAGCTGTTTTTT	CASSLRTSGSISSGELFF
TRBJ2-5	few	TRBV7-9	-	16	TGTGCCAGCAGCAACGCCCCAAGCGACGGGCGAGAGACCCAGTACTTC	CASSNAPSDGRETQYF
TRBJ2-1	few	TRBV27	TRBD2	17	TGTGCCAGCAGTCCCCGACTAGCGGGAGGGCCTTACAATGAGCAGTTCTTC	CASSPRLAGGPYNEQFF
TRBJ2-1	-	TRBV7-3	-	16	TGTGCCAGCAGCTTGAGCGGACCCTCCTCCTACAATGAGCAGTTCTTC	CASSLSGPSSYNEQFF
TRBJ2-7	-	TRBV21-1	-	15	TGTGCCAGCAGCCTCCCTAGCGGGATCCGCTACGAGCAGTACTTC	CASSLPSGIRYEQYF
TRBJ2-3	few	TRBV28	TRBD2	18	TGTGCCAGCAGTTACCTAGCGGGAGGCCGGAGTTTTGCAGATACGCAGTATTTT	CASSYLAGGRSFADTQYF
TRBJ2-1	-	TRBV14	-	12	TGTGCCAGCAGCCTGCTAACTAGCGAGCAGTTCTTC	CASSLLTSEQFF
TRBJ2-7	-	TRBV20-1	-	13	TGCAGTGCTAGATTGGGACTGTCCTACGAGCAGTACTTC	CSARLGLSYEQYF
TRBJ2-7	few	TRBV5-1	-	12	TGCGCCAGCAGCCGAGACCTCTACGAGCAGTACTTC	CASSRDLYEQYF
TRBJ2-2	-	TRBV2	TRBD2	15	TGTGCCAGCCGTGACCCCGGGGGAGGGATTGGGGAGCTGTTTTTT	CASRDPGGGIGELFF
TRBJ2-1	few	TRBV27	TRBD2	12	TGTGCCAGCAGCAGTAGGCGGGAGGGGGAGTTCTTC	CASSSRREGEFF
TRBJ2-3	-	TRBV6-2/TRBV6-3	-	13	TGTGCCAGCAGACCCCCCCGACGGCTTACGCAGTATTTT	CASRPPRRLTQYF
TRBJ2-2	few	TRBV7-6	-	16	TGTGCCAGCAGCCCAGAACCCTCAGGTCGATCCGGGGAGCTGTTTTTT	CASSPEPSGRSGELFF
TRBJ2-7	many	TRBV4-2	-	12	TGTGCCAGCAGCGAAGACAGGCGTCAGCAGTACTTC	CASSEDRRQQYF
TRBJ1-2	-	TRBV6-2/TRBV6-3	-	13	TGTGCCAGCAGTCGGACGGCTAACTATGGCTACACCTTC	CASSRTANYGYTF
TRBJ1-1	few	TRBV9	-	13	TGTGCCAGCAGCCCTCGGGGGAGGGCTGAAGCTTTCTTT	CASSPRGRAEAFF
TRBJ2-3	few	TRBV7-8	-	12	TGTGCCAGCAGCCCCGTTTCAGATACGCAGTATTTT	CASSPVSDTQYF
TRBJ2-3	-	TRBV6-6	TRBD2	17	TGTGCCAGCAGGGGGACTAAAGGAGCGGGGGTGACAGATACGCAGTATTTT	CASRGTKGAGVTDTQYF